This T cell receptor beta chain was recorded in a study of T-cell memory formation after mild COVID-19. Study-level results: Memory cells collected pre-infection included some clones that later responded, suggesting cross-reactive memory joined. Whether second-wave clones peaking at day 37 were SARS-CoV-2 specific went unconfirmed.

TCRdb reprocessed the 5' RACE reads via MiXCR and lists one record per CDR3 protein. Among about 240,000 distinct CDR3 sequences listed, around 10% were seen once. Concerning this clonotype itself: The antigen remains undetermined.

The CDR3 is made up of 14 amino acids. The V end was cut by 1 base, the J end by 6 bases, with 12 bases between. In germline, CDR1 is SGHTA, CDR2 FQGNSA. Specimen: PBMCs or a T cell subset sorted from them (not recorded which). This chain links TRBV7-2 with TRBJ1-2; TRBD1 is a possible D gene (6 bases). The sequence was obtained from a man aged 18 to 30 who had mild COVID-19 (a few samples of this study predate the infection). Cell type and time point are not known. CDR3: CASSLVRGGDGYTF. DNA for the CDR3: TGTGCCAGCAGCTTAGTCAGGGGTGGCGATGGCTACACCTTC.